Detailed here is one TCR beta chain. This CDR3 comprises 15 residues. The V gene's germline CDR1 is SGHTA and CDR2 FQGTGA. TCRdb re-called the 5' RACE reads; every CDR3 protein appears as one record, without DNA. The sample's table shows more than 250,000 distinct CDR3 sequences. The sample comes from a study of T cells expressing NK-cell markers. The clonotype was recovered from a man younger than 35 in good health. V usage is TRBV7-3 and J usage is TRBJ2-2; TCRdb calls TRBD2, which cannot be checked without DNA. The sample comprised blood T cells: a sorted CD56 or NKG2C T cell subset, CD4+ or CD8+ T cells, or bulk PBMC T cells (not recorded which). CDR3: CASSLNLGGQGELFF. The full variable domain, rest sourced from reference TRBV7-3 and TRBJ2-2, is GAGVSQTPSNKVTEKGKYVELRCDPISGHTALYWYRQSLGQGPEFLIYFQGTGAADDSGLPNDRFFAVRPEGSVSTLKIQRTERGDSAVYLCASSLNLGGQGELFFGEGSRLTVL.